This TCR beta chain emerged from a study of T cell responses to AZD1222 COVID-19 vaccine. Points from the study as a whole: White British donors predominated, females outnumbered males, and clonal diversity was possibly underestimated.

The CDR3 has 15 amino acids. Trimming shortened V by 1 base and J by 3 bases, and 13 bases separated the two germline ends. The germline CDR1 and CDR2 sequences are LGHNA and YNFKEQ. TCRdb's table, derived via immunoSEQ multiplex PCR, lists solely in-frame clones and lacks some. The data hold over 150,000 clones, with 87% observed a single time. About this clone: Its cognate antigen is unknown.

This sequence joins TRBV4-2 and TRBJ2-7; TRBD1 is a possible D gene (6 bases). The sample in question was peripheral blood, obtained on day 0 of AZD1222 vaccination. The sequence was collected from an adult in good health. The CDR3 sequence: CASSQVGSGDYEQYF. DNA of the CDR3: TGTGCCAGCAGCCAAGTCGGATCAGGGGACTACGAGCAGTACTTC.